This entry is about one T cell receptor (beta chain). CDR3 length: 17 amino acids. The junction had 6 bases not matched to a gene; V was cut back by 0 bases and J by 6 bases. CDR1 and CDR2 from the germline V gene are LGHNA and YSLEER. A single record per CDR3 protein comes from TCRdb applying MiXCR to the 5' RACE reads. The data show over 35,000 distinct CDR3 sequences, 3.8% seen once. The data derive from a study of neurological immune-mediated disorders. This sequence joins TRBV4-3 and TRBJ2-1; TRBD2 aligns across 12 bases. The origin of this receptor is a man in his thirties or forties with multiple sclerosis. Sample: PBMCs. The CDR3 spells CASSQDTASGGGNEQFF. CDR3 nucleotides: TGCGCCAGCAGCCAAGATACGGCTAGCGGGGGGGGCAATGAGCAGTTCTTC.